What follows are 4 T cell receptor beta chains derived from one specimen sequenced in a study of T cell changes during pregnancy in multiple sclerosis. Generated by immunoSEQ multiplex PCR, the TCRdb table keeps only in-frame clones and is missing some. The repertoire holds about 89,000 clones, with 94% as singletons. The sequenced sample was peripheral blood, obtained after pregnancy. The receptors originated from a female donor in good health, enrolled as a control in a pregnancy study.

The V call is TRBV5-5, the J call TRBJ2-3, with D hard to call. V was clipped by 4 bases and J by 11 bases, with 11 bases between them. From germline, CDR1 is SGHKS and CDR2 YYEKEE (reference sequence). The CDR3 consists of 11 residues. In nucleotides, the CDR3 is TGTGCCAGCAGCCGTCTTTTATTGCAGTATTTT. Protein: CASSRLLLQYF. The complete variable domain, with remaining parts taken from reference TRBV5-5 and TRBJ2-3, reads DAGVTQSPTHLIKTRGQQVTLRCSPISGHKSVSWYQQVLGQGPQFIFQYYEKEERGRGNFPDRFSARQFPNYSSELNVNALLLGDSALYLCASSRLLLQYFGPGTRLTVL.

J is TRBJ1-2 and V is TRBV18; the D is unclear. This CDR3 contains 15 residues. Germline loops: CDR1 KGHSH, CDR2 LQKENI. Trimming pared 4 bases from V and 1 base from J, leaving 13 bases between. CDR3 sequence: CASSLMAEYNYGYTF. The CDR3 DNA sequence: TGTGCCAGCTCACTTATGGCAGAATATAACTATGGCTACACCTTC. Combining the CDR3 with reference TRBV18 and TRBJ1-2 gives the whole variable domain NAGVMQNPRHLVRRRGQEARLRCSPMKGHSHVYWYRQLPEEGLKFMVYLQKENIIDESGMPKERFSAEFPKEGPSILRIQQVVRGDSAAYFCASSLMAEYNYGYTFGSGTRLTVV.

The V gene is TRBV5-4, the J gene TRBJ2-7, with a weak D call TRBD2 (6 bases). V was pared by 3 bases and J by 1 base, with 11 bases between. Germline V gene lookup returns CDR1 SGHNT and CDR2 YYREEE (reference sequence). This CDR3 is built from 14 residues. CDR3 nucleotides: TGTGCCAGCAGCTCCCAGGGAGGTTCCTACGAGCAGTACTTC. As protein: CASSSQGGSYEQYF.

In DNA, the CDR3 is TGTGCCCAAAGTTCCGGGGATACGCAGTATTTT. This sequence encodes CAQSSGDTQYF. The V and J genes are TRBV11-2 and TRBJ2-3, with D unresolved. Germline V gene sequence: CDR1 SGHAT, CDR2 FQNNGV. The CDR3 spans 11 residues. V dropped 11 bases and J dropped 6 bases, with 12 bases sitting between them. Together with reference TRBV11-2 and TRBJ2-3, the CDR3 gives the full variable domain: EAGVAQSPRYKIIEKRQSVAFWCNPISGHATLYWYQQILGQGPKLLIQFQNNGVVDDSQLPKDRFSAERLKGVDSTLKIQPAKLEDSAVYLCAQSSGDTQYFGPGTRLTVL.